Shown below are 10 T cell receptor beta chains from a single sample sequenced in a study of T cell repertoires in cytomegalovirus infection. Their antigens remain unidentified. TCRdb independently ran MiXCR on the reads; one entry per CDR3 protein. The sample holds 750,000 to 900,000 distinct CDR3 sequences; 25% to 35% are singletons and the top ten take 10% to 15%. This material consisted of cultured CD8+ T cells from PBMCs, taken from culture after CMV antigen stimulation. The receptors derive from a human donor in good health (CMV status not recorded). Some clones in this sample may be carry-over from other donors' samples.

The gene calls are TRBV27 and TRBJ2-3; 7 nucleotides line up with TRBD1. The germline V gene has CDR1 MNHEY and CDR2 SMNVEV (reference sequence). V lost 2 bases, J lost 0 bases, and 5 bases stayed unmatched. The CDR3 extends over 16 amino acids. In nucleotides, the CDR3 is TGTGCCAGCAGTTTAGTGAGGGGGCAGAGCACAGATACGCAGTATTTT. Encoded protein: CASSLVRGQSTDTQYF.

This clonotype has only a few counts. V usage is TRBV2 and J usage is TRBJ1-2; D uncertain. The V gene's germline CDR1 is SNHLY and CDR2 FYNNEI. V lost 7 bases, J lost 6 bases, and 12 bases lay in between. CDR3 length: 12 residues. CDR3 DNA: TGTGCCAGCAAGAGGTCAGAGGATGGCTACACCTTC. The encoded protein is CASKRSEDGYTF.

The chain couples TRBV7-2 to TRBJ2-3; D call uncertain. CDR1 and CDR2 from the germline V gene are SGHTA and FQGNSA. CDR3 length equals 14 residues. V was trimmed by 7 bases and J by 2 bases, leaving 13 bases between them. The CDR3 sequence is CASTLDGATDTQYF. The CDR3 DNA follows: TGTGCCAGCACGCTCGACGGAGCCACAGATACGCAGTATTTT.

V gene TRBV5-1 combines with J gene TRBJ2-1; the match to TRBD1 covers 9 bases. CDR1 is SGHRS, CDR2 YFSETQ, per germline. Losses at the gene ends were 0 bases for V and 9 bases for J; bases not matched to a gene: 4. This CDR3 has 14 residues. CDR3 protein: CASSLVQGALEQFF. The DNA of the CDR3 is TGCGCCAGCAGCTTGGTACAGGGGGCGCTTGAGCAGTTCTTC.

The genes are TRBV27 and TRBJ1-2; TRBD1 is a possible D gene (6 bases). The V and J ends lost 5 bases and 4 bases respectively, with 14 bases between them. This CDR3 comprises 14 residues. Germline CDR1 MNHEY, CDR2 SMNVEV (reference sequence). The CDR3 sequence is CASSDPGQSYGYTF. CDR3 bases: TGTGCCAGCAGTGACCCAGGACAGTCCTATGGCTACACCTTC.

This clonotype was picked up a small number of times. The chain has TRBV5-4 and TRBJ2-1, with 8 bases matching TRBD2. The CDR3 is 15 amino acids. The trim removed 4 bases at V and 5 bases at J, leaving 8 bases unmatched. Germline CDR1 and CDR2: SGHNT and YYREEE (reference sequence). CDR3: CASSVSGVIDNEQFF. The CDR3 nucleotides are TGTGCCAGCAGCGTTAGCGGGGTGATAGACAATGAGCAGTTCTTC.

This clonotype occurred a few times. This chain joins TRBV2 and TRBJ2-1; D is perhaps TRBD2 (7 bases). The germline V gene has CDR1 SNHLY and CDR2 FYNNEI. This CDR3 comprises 14 residues. Trimming removed 8 bases from V and 7 bases from J, with 18 bases in between. CDR3 DNA sequence: TGTGCCAGCTTGGAGGGGGGGCCTAGGAATGAGCAGTTCTTC. This translates into CASLEGGPRNEQFF. The whole variable domain, filled in from reference TRBV2 and TRBJ2-1, reads EPEVTQTPSHQVTQMGQEVILRCVPISNHLYFYWYRQILGQKVEFLVSFYNNEISEKSEIFDDQFSVERPDGSNFTLKIRSTKLEDSAMYFCASLEGGPRNEQFFGPGTRLTVL.

This sequence joins TRBV7-8 and TRBJ2-3; 7 nucleotides match TRBD2. The CDR3 length is 17 residues. J gave up 2 bases and V 1 base, and 9 bases lay outside the gene matches. Germline V gives CDR1 SGHVS, CDR2 FQNEAQ. The CDR3, as DNA: TGTGCCAGCAGCTTAGTTAGCGGGTTATCATTCACAGATACGCAGTATTTT. It yields the protein CASSLVSGLSFTDTQYF.

The table lists this clonotype with many counts. The chain employs TRBV7-9 and TRBJ2-1, with D unclear. This CDR3 contains 13 residues. Trimming removed 3 bases at V and 4 bases at J, with 7 bases between. Per the germline V gene, CDR1 is SEHNR and CDR2 is FQNEAQ (reference sequence). This CDR3 reads CASSFEGYNEQFF. In nucleotides, the CDR3 is TGTGCCAGCAGCTTTGAAGGATACAATGAGCAGTTCTTC.

The V gene is TRBV12-3 or TRBV12-4, the J gene TRBJ2-2; a weak D match, TRBD2 (7 bases). The CDR3 loop spans 16 amino acids. Trimming shortened V by 7 bases and J by 5 bases, and 20 bases separated the two germline ends. CDR3 residues: CASNLRRGAPTGELFF. The CDR3 nucleotides are TGTGCCAGCAATCTCCGCCGGGGGGCCCCGACCGGGGAGCTGTTTTTT.